This TCR beta chain was observed in a study of blood T cell repertoires in COVID-19. Study-level information: COVID-19 samples from acute and convalescent phases originated in the United States, Italy and Spain.

Assay used: immunoSEQ multiplex PCR; TCRdb lists only in-frame clones, some missing. The table lists 400,000 to 450,000 clones, 75% to 90% of them singletons. The germline V and J ends were trimmed by 3 bases and 9 bases, with 9 bases remaining between them. CDR1 is SGHTA and CDR2 is FQGNSA in the germline V gene. The CDR3 contains 12 residues. The gene calls are TRBV7-2 and TRBJ2-1, with D unclear. The source is a man aged 25-45 years who had recovered from COVID-19. The sample comprised PBMCs or T cells enriched from blood (not recorded which). CDR3 sequence reads: CASSFVSLEQFF. The CDR3 DNA sequence: TGTGCCAGCAGCTTTGTGTCCCTTGAGCAGTTCTTC.